This T cell receptor (beta chain) emerged from a study of T cells in localized non-small cell lung cancer. Broader study findings: Heterogeneity stays possible, as sequencing covered only one tumor region. When the top 100 tumor clones were examined, a median about 60 of them also appeared in the adjacent lung, which was paired and uninvolved.

As regards this clone: Its cognate antigen is unknown.

Trimming removed 0 bases from V and 0 bases from J, with 9 bases in between. This CDR3 spans 15 amino acids. Germline CDR1 is MNHNY and CDR2 is SVGAGI (reference sequence). Using immunoSEQ multiplex PCR, the repertoire was profiled, and TCRdb retains in-frame clones only, with some absent. The sample records 55,000 to 80,000 clones, just under 85% being singletons. The material sequenced was peripheral blood, taken before any cancer treatment. This TCR derives from a female donor aged 60 or older with stage I lung adenocarcinoma. The chain uses TRBV6-6 and TRBJ2-7; D possibly uses TRBD1 or TRBD2 (5 bases each). CDR3 loop: CASSYSGTTSYEQYF. The CDR3 coding sequence is TGTGCCAGCAGTTACTCAGGGACCACCTCCTACGAGCAGTACTTC.